The 23 T cell receptor beta chains listed next were all sequenced from one sample in a study of blood T cell repertoires in COVID-19. Profiled with immunoSEQ multiplex PCR; TCRdb holds only in-frame clones, not every one. There are 200,000 to 300,000 clones in the sample; approximately 86% occur only once, and roughly 5% lies in the top ten. The source material was peripheral blood. The receptors originated from a woman aged 60 to 75 with COVID-19, enrolled during active disease.

The CDR3 reads CASSLPLDEQFF. The CDR3 bases are TGTGCCAGCAGCCTCCCTCTTGATGAGCAGTTCTTC. The chain has TRBV3-1 (or the pseudogene TRBV3-2) and TRBJ2-1; D uncertain. The CDR3 extends over 12 amino acids. V shed 4 bases and J shed 8 bases, with 9 bases lying between them. Germline V gives CDR1 LGHDT, CDR2 YNNKEL (reference sequence).

This rearrangement joins TRBV27 to TRBJ2-1, with D perhaps matching TRBD1 (5 bases). The CDR3 runs to 14 residues. CDR1 and CDR2 (germline): MNHEY, SMNVEV (reference sequence). V was clipped by 4 bases and J by 9 bases, with 16 bases between them. This CDR3 is CASSSPTRAGEQFF. The CDR3, as DNA: TGTGCCAGCAGTTCCCCTACCAGGGCTGGTGAGCAGTTCTTC.

The CDR3 DNA is TGTGCCAGCAGTGTTGGCAGTAGCACAGATACGCAGTATTTT. It codes for CASSVGSSTDTQYF. The chain recombines TRBV2 with TRBJ2-3; D gene uncertain. V lost 4 bases and J lost 0, with 8 bases in between. Germline V gene data show CDR1 as SNHLY and CDR2 as FYNNEI. The CDR3 runs to 14 residues.

The V gene is TRBV11-2, the J gene TRBJ1-2; no reliable D call. CDR1 and CDR2 (germline): SGHAT, FQNNGV. The V end was cut by 5 bases, the J end by 0 bases, with 7 bases between. The CDR3 consists of 13 residues. CDR3 sequence: CASSMSSNYGYTF. The CDR3 bases are TGTGCCAGCAGCATGAGCTCTAACTATGGCTACACCTTC. Full variable domain (missing parts from reference TRBV11-2 and TRBJ1-2): EAGVAQSPRYKIIEKRQSVAFWCNPISGHATLYWYQQILGQGPKLLIQFQNNGVVDDSQLPKDRFSAERLKGVDSTLKIQPAKLEDSAVYLCASSMSSNYGYTFGSGTRLTVV.

This chain uses TRBV28 with TRBJ2-1; 12 bases align to TRBD2. Unmatched junction bases numbered 7, after V lost 6 bases and J lost 7 bases. This CDR3 comprises 15 residues. Germline values: CDR1 MDHEN, CDR2 SYDVKM. The CDR3 coding sequence is TGTGCCAGCAGACGACTAGCGGGAGTGGATAATGAGCAGTTCTTC. Its protein is CASRRLAGVDNEQFF. Supplemented by reference TRBV28 and TRBJ2-1, the full variable domain reads DVKVTQSSRYLVKRTGEKVFLECVQDMDHENMFWYRQDPGLGLRLIYFSYDVKMKEKGDIPEGYSVSREKKERFSLILESASTNQTSMYLCASRRLAGVDNEQFFGPGTRLTVL.

V and J are TRBV24-1 and TRBJ2-5, with TRBD1 matching over 10 bases. The CDR3 is 16 residues long. Germline V lookup: CDR1 KGHDR, CDR2 SFDVKD. V lost 0 bases and J lost 5; bases outside the gene matches: 5. CDR3: CATSDLRTGGTETQYF. CDR3 sequence (DNA): TGTGCCACCAGTGATTTGCGGACAGGGGGTACGGAGACCCAGTACTTC.

The gene calls are TRBV28 and TRBJ2-3, with 8 nucleotides matching TRBD2. The V and J ends lost 6 bases and 8 bases, in that order; junction bases with no gene match: 13. CDR3 size: 15 residues. From germline, CDR1 is MDHEN and CDR2 SYDVKM. Here the CDR3 reads CASRLSGSKKGTQYF. The CDR3 DNA reads as TGTGCCAGCAGGTTGAGCGGGAGTAAGAAAGGTACGCAGTATTTT.

This sequence joins TRBV11-2 and TRBJ2-1; 10 bases match TRBD2. Germline CDR1 reads SGHAT; CDR2 reads FQNNGV. The CDR3 is made up of 13 amino acids. Trimming removed 2 bases from V and 10 bases from J; junction bases left unmatched: 2. CDR3 bases: TGTGCCAGCAGCTTACTAGCGGGAGTCGAGCAGTTCTTC. It codes for CASSLLAGVEQFF.

The genes are TRBV4-1 and TRBJ1-4, with D perhaps matching TRBD1 (6 bases). The CDR3 has 16 residues. Germline lookup yields CDR1 MGHRA and CDR2 YSYEKL. Trimming shortened V by 3 bases and J by 8 bases, and 19 bases separated the two germline ends. The CDR3 reads CASSHHSTRGGEKLFF. In DNA form, the CDR3 reads TGCGCCAGCAGCCACCACTCAACCAGGGGAGGGGAAAAACTGTTTTTT.

The rearrangement uses TRBV7-2 and TRBJ1-2, with D maybe TRBD1 (6 bases). Per germline, CDR1 SGHTA and CDR2 FQGNSA. This CDR3 spans 15 amino acids. Trimming took 5 bases from V and 0 from J, leaving 13 bases between them. CDR3 loop: CASSPGTLANYGYTF. The CDR3 DNA follows: TGTGCCAGCAGCCCCGGGACATTAGCTAACTATGGCTACACCTTC.

The chain joins TRBV3-1 (or the pseudogene TRBV3-2) to TRBJ2-5; 7 nucleotides match TRBD2. Germline assignment: CDR1 LGHDT and CDR2 YNNKEL (reference sequence). This CDR3 contains 14 residues. J gave up 4 bases and V 4 bases, and 6 bases lay outside the gene matches. CDR3 residues: CASSRSSGAETQYF. The CDR3 DNA follows: TGTGCCAGCAGCCGCTCGAGCGGGGCAGAGACCCAGTACTTC.

The J gene is TRBJ1-5, the V gene TRBV4-2; no firm D call. Per the germline V gene, CDR1 is LGHNA and CDR2 is YNFKEQ. V gave up 0 bases and J gave up 5 bases, with 8 bases separating them. CDR3 size: 14 residues. This chain's CDR3 is CASSQDRQYQPQHF. The CDR3 nucleotides read TGTGCCAGCAGCCAAGATCGCCAGTATCAGCCCCAGCATTTT.

The chain links TRBV5-4 to TRBJ2-7; TRBD2 might be the D (6 bases). This CDR3 region has 16 residues. Germline V gene sequence: CDR1 SGHNT, CDR2 YYREEE (reference sequence). The germline V and J ends were trimmed by 4 bases and 1 base, with 18 bases remaining between them. The DNA for the CDR3 is TGTGCCAGCAGCCTGCCTGGTAGCGGCTATTCCTACGAGCAGTACTTC. This gives the protein CASSLPGSGYSYEQYF. Variable domain in full (rest from reference TRBV5-4 and TRBJ2-7): ETGVTQSPTHLIKTRGQQVTLRCSSQSGHNTVSWYQQALGQGPQFIFQYYREEENGRGNFPPRFSGLQFPNYSSELNVNALELDDSALYLCASSLPGSGYSYEQYFGPGTRLTVT.

The chain combines TRBV9 with TRBJ2-3; 7 bases match TRBD2. CDR3 size: 16 residues. Germline assignment: CDR1 SGDLS and CDR2 YYNGEE. Losses at the gene ends were 0 bases for V and 0 bases for J; bases not matched to a gene: 4. Here the CDR3 reads CASSVVAGTSTDTQYF. The CDR3 DNA is TGTGCCAGCAGCGTAGTAGCGGGCACTAGCACAGATACGCAGTATTTT.

This clone was observed once. The chain employs TRBV19 and TRBJ2-1, with D hard to call. The CDR3 length is 14 residues. Germline lookup yields CDR1 LNHDA and CDR2 SQIVND (reference sequence). Trimming took 7 bases from V and 5 from J, leaving 15 bases between them. The chain's CDR3 is CASTPVVRNNEQFF. As DNA, the CDR3 is TGTGCCAGTACCCCAGTGGTGCGGAACAATGAGCAGTTCTTC.

V gene TRBV6-5 combines with J gene TRBJ2-2, with D perhaps matching TRBD1 (5 bases). The CDR3 is 14 amino acids. In germline, CDR1 is MNHEY, CDR2 SVGAGI. The V and J ends lost 6 bases and 0 bases respectively, with 8 bases between them. The CDR3 loop reads CASRKGSNTGELFF. CDR3 sequence (DNA): TGTGCCAGCAGAAAGGGGTCGAACACCGGGGAGCTGTTTTTT.

The chain joins TRBV19 to TRBJ1-2; TRBD1 matches 9 bases. J was trimmed by 2 bases and V by 3 bases; bases with no gene match: 7. Germline lookup yields CDR1 LNHDA and CDR2 SQIVND (reference sequence). This CDR3 comprises 16 residues. The chain's CDR3 is CASSIRTGQGNYGYTF. The DNA of the CDR3 is TGTGCCAGTAGTATTCGAACGGGACAGGGAAACTATGGCTACACCTTC.

The rearrangement links TRBV11-2 to TRBJ2-5; TRBD1 is a possible D gene (6 bases). CDR3 length: 15 amino acids. Trimming pared 5 bases from V and 4 bases from J, leaving 17 bases between. CDR1 is SGHAT, CDR2 FQNNGV, per germline. CDR3 nucleotide sequence: TGTGCCAGCAGCCTTGAACACAGGGACCGAGAGACCCAGTACTTC. Protein sequence: CASSLEHRDRETQYF.

V and J are TRBV7-2 and TRBJ2-5; D gene unclear. The V and J ends lost 0 bases and 4 bases respectively, with 6 bases between them. Germline-derived CDR1 and CDR2 are SGHTA and FQGNSA. The CDR3 spans 13 residues. CDR3 in amino acids: CASSLAQVETQYF. The CDR3 coding sequence is TGTGCCAGCAGCTTAGCGCAGGTAGAGACCCAGTACTTC.

CDR3 residues: CASSTSPAGGTEAFF. The DNA of the CDR3 is TGTGCCAGTAGTACCTCTCCGGCGGGTGGTACTGAAGCTTTCTTT. The V and J genes are TRBV19 and TRBJ1-1; D is undetermined. CDR1 is LNHDA and CDR2 is SQIVND in the germline V gene (reference sequence). The CDR3 contains 15 residues. V lost 4 bases and J 5 bases, leaving 17 bases between the germline ends. The whole variable domain, filled in from reference TRBV19 and TRBJ1-1, reads DGGITQSPKYLFRKEGQNVTLSCEQNLNHDAMYWYRQDPGQGLRLIYYSQIVNDFQKGDIAEGYSVSREKKESFPLTVTSAQKNPTAFYLCASSTSPAGGTEAFFGQGTRLTVV.

The rearrangement joins TRBV18 to TRBJ2-1; 7 nucleotides line up with TRBD2. Germline CDR1 reads KGHSH; CDR2 reads LQKENI. The CDR3 is made up of 15 amino acids. The junction had 4 bases not matched to a gene; V was cut back by 3 bases and J by 2 bases. In DNA form, the CDR3 reads TGTGCCAGCTCACCCGGGGAGGGAGCCTACAATGAGCAGTTCTTC. Its translation: CASSPGEGAYNEQFF.

This chain uses TRBV5-4 with TRBJ2-3, with 11 positions matching TRBD2. V lost 4 bases to trimming and J lost 8 bases; unmatched junction nucleotides: 15. The germline V gene encodes CDR1 SGHNT and CDR2 YYREEE (reference sequence). CDR3 length equals 17 residues. CDR3 in amino acids: CASSDPSSGRARGTQYF. The CDR3 nucleotides are TGTGCCAGCAGCGACCCTAGTAGCGGGAGGGCCCGGGGTACGCAGTATTTT. The complete variable domain, with remaining parts taken from reference TRBV5-4 and TRBJ2-3, reads ETGVTQSPTHLIKTRGQQVTLRCSSQSGHNTVSWYQQALGQGPQFIFQYYREEENGRGNFPPRFSGLQFPNYSSELNVNALELDDSALYLCASSDPSSGRARGTQYFGPGTRLTVL.

Comment on this clone: This sample also contains other DNA sequences that code for the same CDR3. The chain carries TRBV6-6 and TRBJ1-5; 8 bases map to TRBD1. This CDR3 has 14 residues. Germline V lookup: CDR1 MNHNY, CDR2 SVGAGI (reference sequence). V trimming: 2 bases; J trimming: 4 bases; junction bases outside the gene matches: 1. The CDR3: CASSYGTGNQPQHF. The CDR3 region has the DNA TGTGCCAGCAGTTACGGGACAGGAAATCAGCCCCAGCATTTT.